This T cell receptor beta chain was identified during a study of blood T cells in healthy people across ages. Study-level findings and limits: PBMCs were not sorted, which prevented a conclusive comparison of naive versus antigen-experienced cells. Age advanced and TCR beta diversity per million T cells fell, roughly linearly.

They isolated at least 7 million PBMCs from each sample. The extraction recovered at least 5.5 micrograms of total RNA per sample. Germline trimming cut 3 bases from V and 6 bases from J; bases unmatched to any gene: 11. The CDR3 extends over 16 amino acids. CDR1 SGHTA and CDR2 FQGNSA come from the germline V gene. A word on this clonotype: What it binds is unknown.

Then a second PCR, running roughly 7 to 11 cycles, was carried out with a sample-barcoded 5' primer and a J-beta primer mix. One entry per CDR3 protein results from TCRdb running MiXCR on the 5' RACE reads. Here the sample spans 800,000 to 900,000 distinct CDR3 sequences, 62% being singletons. The V gene is TRBV7-2, the J gene TRBJ2-3; 8 nucleotides align to TRBD2. Sequencing used blood. This clonotype originated in a man aged 30 to 45 in good health. DNA for the CDR3: TGTGCCAGCAGCTTTAGGGGAGGACTAGCCGCGGATACGCAGTATTTT. This gives the protein CASSFRGGLAADTQYF.